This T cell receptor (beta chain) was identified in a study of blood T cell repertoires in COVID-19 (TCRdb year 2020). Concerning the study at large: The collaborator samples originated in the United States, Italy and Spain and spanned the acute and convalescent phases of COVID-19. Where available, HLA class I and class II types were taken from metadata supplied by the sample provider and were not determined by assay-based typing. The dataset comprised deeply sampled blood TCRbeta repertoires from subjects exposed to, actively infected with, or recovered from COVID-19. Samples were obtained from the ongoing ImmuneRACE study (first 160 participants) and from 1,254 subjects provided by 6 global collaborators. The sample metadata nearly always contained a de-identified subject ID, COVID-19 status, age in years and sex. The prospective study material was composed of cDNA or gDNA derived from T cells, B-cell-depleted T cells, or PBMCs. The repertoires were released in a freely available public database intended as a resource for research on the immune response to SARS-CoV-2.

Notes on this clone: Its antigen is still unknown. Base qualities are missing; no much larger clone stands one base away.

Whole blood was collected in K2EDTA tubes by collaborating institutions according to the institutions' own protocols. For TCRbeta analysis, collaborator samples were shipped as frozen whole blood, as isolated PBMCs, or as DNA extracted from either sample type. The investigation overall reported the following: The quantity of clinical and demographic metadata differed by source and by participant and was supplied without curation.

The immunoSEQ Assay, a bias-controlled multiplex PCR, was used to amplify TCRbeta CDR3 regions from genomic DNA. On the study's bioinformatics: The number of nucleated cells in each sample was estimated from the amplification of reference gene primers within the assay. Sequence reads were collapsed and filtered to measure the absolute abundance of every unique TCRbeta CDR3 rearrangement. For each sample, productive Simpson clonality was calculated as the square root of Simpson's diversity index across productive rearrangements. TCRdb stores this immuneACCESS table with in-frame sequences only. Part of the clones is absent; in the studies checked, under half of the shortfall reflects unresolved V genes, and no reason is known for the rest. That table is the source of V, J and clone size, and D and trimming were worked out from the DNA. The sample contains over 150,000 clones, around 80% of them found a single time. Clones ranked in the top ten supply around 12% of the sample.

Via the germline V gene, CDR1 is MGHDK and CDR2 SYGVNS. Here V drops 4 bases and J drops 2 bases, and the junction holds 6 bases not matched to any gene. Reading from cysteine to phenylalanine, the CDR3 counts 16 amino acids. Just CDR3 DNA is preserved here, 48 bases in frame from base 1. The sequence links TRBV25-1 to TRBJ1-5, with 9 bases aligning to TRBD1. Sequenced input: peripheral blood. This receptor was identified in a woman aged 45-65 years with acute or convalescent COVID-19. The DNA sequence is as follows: TGTGCCAGCAGTGGAGACCGGGACAGGGGCAATCAGCCCCAGCATTTT. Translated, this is CASSGDRDRGNQPQHF.